These T cell receptor beta chains were read from a single sample in a study of T cells in localized non-small cell lung cancer. Profiling relied on immunoSEQ multiplex PCR, and the TCRdb table lists in-frame clones only, not all of them. This sample has about 23,000 clones, with around 82% found just once. The sample consisted of PBMCs, taken before any cancer treatment. The receptors were sampled from a man aged 35-75 years with stage II lung adenocarcinoma. The CDR3 runs from the conserved cysteine through the conserved F or W. The order of the fields is J gene, V gene, clone size, D gene, CDR3 protein, CDR3 DNA. A D gene is named only where the DNA matches it firmly. Size is omitted from some rows. Given values are once, few, many or a class for expanded clones.

>TRBJ2-5|TRBV2|-|-
CASIRDTRETQYF
TGTGCCAGCATTAGGGACACTCGGGAGACCCAGTACTTC
>TRBJ1-3|TRBV7-2|once|TRBD1
CASSLEGALGNTIYF
TGTGCCAGCAGCTTAGAGGGGGCGCTTGGAAACACCATATATTTT
>TRBJ2-5|TRBV18|few|-
CASSPGQQETQYF
TGTGCCAGCTCCCCCGGGCAGCAAGAGACCCAGTACTTC
>TRBJ2-1|TRBV7-2|-|TRBD2
CASSLARGLAGGNEQFF
TGTGCCAGCAGCTTAGCGCGGGGACTAGCGGGGGGCAATGAGCAGTTCTTC
>TRBJ1-2|TRBV30|-|TRBD1
CAWRAGGNYGYTF
TGTGCCTGGAGAGCAGGGGGTAACTATGGCTACACCTTC
>TRBJ1-4|TRBV6-5|few|-
CASSQGINEKLFF
TGTGCCAGCAGTCAGGGCATAAATGAAAAACTGTTTTTT
>TRBJ2-3|TRBV28|-|-
CASRGVRTDTQYF
TGTGCCAGCCGCGGAGTACGCACAGATACGCAGTATTTT
>TRBJ2-1|TRBV11-3|-|TRBD1
CASSLVGGGEQFF
TGTGCCAGCAGCTTAGTAGGGGGCGGTGAGCAGTTCTTC
>TRBJ2-2|TRBV18|-|-
CASSPFGNTGELFF
TGTGCCAGCTCACCGTTCGGGAACACCGGGGAGCTGTTTTTT
>TRBJ2-1|TRBV5-6|once|-
CASSLKPPRINEQFF
TGTGCCAGCAGCTTGAAGCCCCCTCGTATTAATGAGCAGTTCTTC
>TRBJ1-2|TRBV11-3|-|-
CASSPTQQANYGYTF
TGTGCCAGCAGCCCGACCCAACAGGCTAACTATGGCTACACCTTC
>TRBJ1-1|TRBV4-2|-|-
CASSQPWGGATEAFF
TGTGCCAGCAGCCAACCTTGGGGGGGCGCAACTGAAGCTTTCTTT
>TRBJ2-1|TRBV18|-|-
CASSPQGRNEQFF
TGTGCCAGCTCACCTCAGGGACGTAATGAGCAGTTCTTC
>TRBJ1-1|TRBV6-1|-|TRBD1
CASSGQGMNTEAFF
TGTGCCAGCAGTGGACAGGGGATGAACACTGAAGCTTTCTTT
>TRBJ2-3|TRBV7-6|-|-
CASSLIPGSATDTQYF
TGTGCCAGCAGCTTAATACCGGGGAGTGCCACAGATACGCAGTATTTT
>TRBJ1-6|TRBV5-1|-|-
CASSRSGDNSPLHF
TGCGCCAGCAGTCGGTCAGGGGACAATTCACCCCTCCACTTT
>TRBJ1-2|TRBV7-2|few|-
CASSFDGNYGYTF
TGTGCCAGCAGCTTCGACGGAAACTATGGCTACACCTTC
>TRBJ2-1|TRBV27|-|-
CASSLGHEQFF
TGTGCCAGCAGTTTGGGGCATGAGCAGTTCTTC
>TRBJ1-2|TRBV30|-|TRBD1
CATGGRGLTYGYTF
TGTGCCACGGGAGGCAGGGGGCTGACCTATGGCTACACCTTC
>TRBJ1-2|TRBV6-1|-|-
CASSGETGGYTF
TGTGCCAGCAGTGGTGAGACAGGAGGCTACACCTTC
>TRBJ2-7|TRBV27|few|-
CASSNPWESYEQYF
TGTGCCAGCAGTAACCCCTGGGAGTCCTACGAGCAGTACTTC
>TRBJ1-2|TRBV5-4|-|TRBD1
CASKRGTGDRYGYTF
TGTGCCAGCAAGAGGGGGACAGGGGATCGGTATGGCTACACCTTC
>TRBJ2-1|TRBV7-2|-|TRBD2
CASSFLTSGFYNEQFF
TGTGCCAGCAGCTTTTTAACTAGCGGGTTCTACAATGAGCAGTTCTTC